The T cell receptor beta chain described here comes from a study of cytomegalovirus exposure and HLA in healthy donors (dated by TCRdb to the late 2010s). In terms of the full investigation: In an earlier analysis of several hundred of the donors, 276 Gb of sequence data and 90 million to 120 million unique TCR beta sequences from 180 million or so T cells were reported. Approximately 300 gigabases of sequencing data and around 85 million unique TCR sequences made up an early release that covered 500 to 700 HLA-typed donors. The genetic ancestry cluster associated with self-reported Caucasian donors included about 81% of the roughly 360 genotyped donors. The aim of the study was to test whether cataloging public T cell receptors could identify signatures of past pathogen exposure. The study used immunosequencing to profile the T cell repertoires of about 670 subjects and linked those repertoires to cytomegalovirus serostatus. Along with the approximately 620-subject first cohort, a separate validation cohort of about 110 different subjects was used. To predict cytomegalovirus infection status, the study combined high-throughput TCR immunosequencing, statistical association of individual TCRs with disease status, and machine learning. To study patterns of TCR occurrence, a later analysis re-analyzed previously published TCR beta repertoires from just over 650 donors and added high-resolution HLA genotyping. The later analysis used no new phenotypic data to find candidate immune exposures, relying instead on TCR beta sequences and their occurrence across donors. An earlier analysis of 500 to 750 of the donors applied high-throughput TCR beta sequencing to assess whether each TCR beta V gene segment acted as functional or pseudogenic. Donor age, sex, ethnicity and CMV serostatus were compiled together with the repertoire data. Genome-wide SNP genotypes for about three fifths of the roughly 700 donors were used in a later genetic analysis, which treated that subset as a discovery cohort. Every discovery cohort repertoire had been produced on one sequencing platform. HLA typing covered class I and class II loci at four-digit resolution. The number of donors typed differed by locus, with about 629-630 for A, B, C, DRB1 and DQB1, roughly 550 for DQA1, 600 to 610 for DPA1, and over 400 for DPB1. Four or five DR-DQ haplotypes were handled as single units for association and clustering, since linkage in the cohort was strong. On average, 235,054 unique TCR beta nucleotide sequences were sequenced per donor among about 400 genotyped donors of the cohort, with roughly 18% of those sequences being non-productive.

The CDR3 goes from the cysteine to the phenylalanine over 15 residues. Only the CDR3 part of the read is kept: 45 bases, read in frame from the first base. V is pruned by 4 bases and J by 2 bases, leaving 8 bases of the junction without a gene match. The germline V gene encodes CDR1 MDHEN and CDR2 SYDVKM. Overall study outcomes, separate from this receptor: When HLA alleles, especially DR and DQ, strongly co-occurred, TCR associations were difficult to assign to individual alleles. A cluster of highly shared sequence variants was judged likely to be a technical artifact of the sequencing pipeline. In a later analysis, several top co-occurrence clusters were reported to appear linked to parvovirus B19, influenza, CMV and Epstein-Barr virus. The only immune exposure information available for the cohort was CMV serostatus. Roughly uniform sequencing depth across donors was assumed in presence/absence analyses, although this assumption may not hold. Correlated functional status among segregating V segments might be attributable to linkage disequilibrium, but an unknown experimental factor could not be ruled out. While some public TCRs were present in many individuals, most TCR sequences turned up only very rarely across donors. Compared with the roughly 670-donor mean, donors in an Asian-associated ancestry cluster had fewer N-insertions in productive TCRs, according to a later genetic analysis. According to a later analysis, most CMV-associated TCR beta chains appeared to be HLA-restricted, and the HLA associations seemed to be driven largely by CMV exposure. A later genetic analysis associated a missense DCLRE1C variant with V-gene and J-gene trimming of TCR beta chains, and an independent cohort replicated the association. A later analysis found that HLA-associated TCR beta chains were more clonally expanded and had lower generation probabilities than equally common non-associated chains. The 87-base-pair reads could not distinguish some IMGT-functional V segments, including TRBV6-2 and TRBV6-3, so those segments were excluded. At a false discovery rate of 0.05, a later analysis linked some 18,000 TCR beta sequences to specific HLA alleles. An earlier analysis of 450 to 750 of the donors showed that most TCR beta V segments appeared in productive rearrangements either about 87% or about 30% of the time, which broadly matched IMGT annotations. This cohort had only TCR beta chains sequenced, and the lack of alpha or paired-chain data limited which features could be detected. The classifier was reported to diagnose cytomegalovirus status with high specificity and sensitivity in both the original and validation cohorts. A further reported finding was that TCR beta sequences accurately predicted the HLA-A and HLA-B alleles for most subjects in the first cohort. It was suggested by the authors that the approach could potentially be generalized to other disease states and immunological phenotypes. Because counts were too low, under 20 rarely observed V segments, including chromosome 9 orphons, were left out of the earlier analysis of several hundred of the donors. According to a later analysis, TCR association rates differed among HLA loci, with DRB1 alleles showing the most associated TCRs and HLA-C alleles showing the fewest. The study listed 150 to 200 TCR beta chains as associated with cytomegalovirus. Three of the identified cytomegalovirus-associated TCR beta chains were confirmed in vitro to be specific for cytomegalovirus antigens. Because HLA typing was missing for some donors at each locus, association tests included only the typed subset.

The library was made by the immunoSEQ multiplex PCR assay. For the multiplex PCR, a mixture combining 60 forward primers for TCR Vbeta segments and 13 reverse primers for TCR Jbeta segments was used. Amplification of the CDR3 region of rearranged TCR beta genes was performed with a multiplex PCR assay on genomic DNA. The Illumina HiSeq System was used to sequence the amplified TCR beta libraries as 87-base-pair reads. On the study's bioinformatics: A later analysis counted 65 million to 90 million unique TCR beta chains across the 666 repertoires, and around 9.9 million of these chains were shared by at least two donors. A nearest-neighbor algorithm error-corrected the raw reads and collapsed the reads into unique sequences, merging closely related sequences to remove PCR and sequencing errors. CDR3 sequences were aligned to IMGT reference sequences to assign V, D and J gene segments. For a sequence to be retained, a match of at least six nucleotides to both a V gene segment and a J gene segment was required. Rearrangements were classified as productive when the CDR3 lacked stop codons and remained in frame with V and J, and all other rearrangements were classified as non-productive. Following IMGT convention, CDR3 was defined as the stretch from the second conserved V-encoded cysteine to the conserved J-encoded phenylalanine. In an earlier analysis of around 600 of the donors, sequences lacking an unambiguous match to a single V gene segment were excluded. In an earlier analysis of 587 of the donors, a V segment was called functional when productive rearrangements were above 56.7%, and segregating when the standard deviation between donors exceeded 5%. To diagnose cytomegalovirus status from the catalog of TCR beta chain sequences, a statistical classification framework was built. In a later analysis, TCR nucleotide sequences were compared against IMGT/GENE-DB human TR gene sequences so that V and J genes could be assigned. Using the TCRdist pipeline, a later analysis assigned CDR3 sequences along with most-parsimonious VDJ recombination scenarios. A later analysis defined each TCR beta chain by its CDR3 amino acid sequence plus V-gene family, and excluded reads lacking a unique V-gene family. A later analysis removed 592 highly shared, low-generation-probability nucleotide sequences to deal with suspected cross-contamination and a sequencing artifact. In a later analysis, a clonal expansion index was calculated for each public chain from normalized within-repertoire ranks of inferred template counts. Generation probabilities in a later analysis came from a VDJ recombination model fitted to out-of-frame rearrangements, and those results were checked against IGoR. In a later analysis, hypergeometric tests were used to score TCR-TCR, TCR-HLA and TCR-CMV co-occurrence, with a repertoire-size bias correction applied to TCR pairs. In a later analysis, false discovery rates were estimated by permuting HLA or CMV assignments 20 times. In a later analysis, co-occurring TCRs were grouped with DBSCAN, and TCRdist sequence similarity was added when clustering was performed within HLA-allele-positive subsets. Repertoires with fewer than 30,000 or more than 120,000 public chains, plus five repertoires with anomalous nucleotide sharing, were excluded from co-occurrence clustering. TCRdb took over this immuneACCESS table, retaining in-frame rearrangements with V and J assigned. Such tables are incomplete; in checked studies, under half of the missing clones stem from an unresolved V gene, and the remainder is unexplained. D and trimming come from the DNA, and the V and J calls and clone size come from that table. In all, the sample holds roughly 120,000 clones, and around 80% of those were seen once. Of the sample, approximately 0.22% is held by the ten largest clones.

This clone has more than one count but fewer than ten. The clone's antigen remains unknown. No per-base quality is available; no much larger clone lies one base away. The cohort was made up of approximately 670 healthy bone marrow donors. At the time of sampling, all cohort members were nominally healthy, though unrecorded immune exposures were likely present. The donor tested CMV seronegative, placing the donor among the 350 or so seronegative members of the cohort. A peripheral blood sample was provided by each donor, and peripheral blood mononuclear cells were used for TCR beta sequencing. Genomic DNA was extracted from the blood cell samples with the Qiagen DNeasy Blood Extraction Kit.

The sample comprised PBMCs. Recombination joined TRBV28 with TRBJ2-7, and TRBD1 matches 7 of the central bases. This receptor was obtained from a man over 45 in good health and CMV-seronegative. The DNA is as follows: TGTGCCAGCAGTTCGACCAGGACAGGTCCCTACGAGCAGTACTTC. Protein translation: CASSSTRTGPYEQYF.